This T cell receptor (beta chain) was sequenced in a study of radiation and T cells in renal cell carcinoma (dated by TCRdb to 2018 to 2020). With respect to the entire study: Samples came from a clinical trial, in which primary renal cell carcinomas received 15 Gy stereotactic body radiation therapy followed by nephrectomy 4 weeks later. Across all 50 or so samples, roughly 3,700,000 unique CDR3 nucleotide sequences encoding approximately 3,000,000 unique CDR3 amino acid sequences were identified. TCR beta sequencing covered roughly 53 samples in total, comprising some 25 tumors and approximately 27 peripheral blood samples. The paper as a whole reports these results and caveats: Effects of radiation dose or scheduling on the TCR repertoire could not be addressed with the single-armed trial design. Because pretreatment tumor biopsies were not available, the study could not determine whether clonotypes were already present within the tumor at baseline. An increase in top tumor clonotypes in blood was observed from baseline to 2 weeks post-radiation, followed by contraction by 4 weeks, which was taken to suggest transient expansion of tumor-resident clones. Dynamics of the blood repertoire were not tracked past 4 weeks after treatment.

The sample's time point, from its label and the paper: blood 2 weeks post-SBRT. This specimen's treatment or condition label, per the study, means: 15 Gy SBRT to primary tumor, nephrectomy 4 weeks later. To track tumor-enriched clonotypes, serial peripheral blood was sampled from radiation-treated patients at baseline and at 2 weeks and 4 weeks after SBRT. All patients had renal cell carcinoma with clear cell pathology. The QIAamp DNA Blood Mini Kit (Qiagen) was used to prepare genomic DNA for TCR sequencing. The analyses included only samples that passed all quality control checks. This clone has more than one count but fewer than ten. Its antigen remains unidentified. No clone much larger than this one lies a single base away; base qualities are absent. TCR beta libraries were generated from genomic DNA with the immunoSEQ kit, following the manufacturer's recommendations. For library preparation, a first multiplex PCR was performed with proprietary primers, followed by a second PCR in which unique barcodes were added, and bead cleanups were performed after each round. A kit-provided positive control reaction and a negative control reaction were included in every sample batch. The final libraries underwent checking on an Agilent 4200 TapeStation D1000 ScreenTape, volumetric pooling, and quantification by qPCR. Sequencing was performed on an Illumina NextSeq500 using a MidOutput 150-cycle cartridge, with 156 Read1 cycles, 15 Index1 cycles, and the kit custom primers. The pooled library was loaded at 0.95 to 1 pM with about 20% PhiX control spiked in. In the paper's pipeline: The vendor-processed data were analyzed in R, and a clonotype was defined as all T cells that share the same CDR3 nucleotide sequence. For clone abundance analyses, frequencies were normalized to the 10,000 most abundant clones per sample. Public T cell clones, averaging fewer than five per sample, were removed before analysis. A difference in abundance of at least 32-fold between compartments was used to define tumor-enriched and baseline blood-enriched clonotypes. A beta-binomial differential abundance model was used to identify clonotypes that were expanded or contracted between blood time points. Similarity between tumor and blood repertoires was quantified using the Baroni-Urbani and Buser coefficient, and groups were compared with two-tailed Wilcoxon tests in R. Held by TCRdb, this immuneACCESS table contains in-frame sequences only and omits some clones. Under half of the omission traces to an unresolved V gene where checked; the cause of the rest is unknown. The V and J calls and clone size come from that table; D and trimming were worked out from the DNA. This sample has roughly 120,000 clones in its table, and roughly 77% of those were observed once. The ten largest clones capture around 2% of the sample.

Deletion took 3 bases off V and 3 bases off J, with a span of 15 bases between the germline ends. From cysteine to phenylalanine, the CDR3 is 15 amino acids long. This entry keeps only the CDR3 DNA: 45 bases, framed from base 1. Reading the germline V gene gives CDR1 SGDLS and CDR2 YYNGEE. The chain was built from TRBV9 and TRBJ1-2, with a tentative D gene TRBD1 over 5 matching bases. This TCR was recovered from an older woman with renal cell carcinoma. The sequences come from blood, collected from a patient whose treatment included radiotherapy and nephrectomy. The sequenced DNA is TGTGCCAGCAGCGACGGAGGGGAGTTACACTATGGCTACACCTTC. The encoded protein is CASSDGGELHYGYTF.